This TCR beta chain was recovered during a study of blood T cell repertoires in COVID-19. The overall study: The cDNA or gDNA used as material had been derived from T cells, B-cell-depleted T cells, or PBMCs.

The CDR3 is 13 amino acids. From germline, CDR1 is KGHDR and CDR2 SFDVKD. Trimming took 6 bases from V and 4 from J; bases not matched to a gene: 4. Original processing methods: Scientists estimated how many nucleated cells there were by amplifying reference gene primers. Sequenced by immunoSEQ multiplex PCR; TCRdb stores in-frame clones only, minus some. The D gene and trimming were derived from the DNA, and the V and J assignments and clone size from that table. The top ten hold more than 0.95% of the sample, which has a few hundred thousand clones, 88% seen once. The J gene is TRBJ2-7, the V gene TRBV24-1; 8 positions agree with TRBD1. Input material: PBMCs or T cells enriched from blood (not recorded which). The origin of this receptor is a woman between 18 and 29 years old who had recovered from COVID-19. The chain's CDR3 is CATSSGGNYEQYF. The CDR3 DNA follows: TGTGCCACCAGTTCAGGGGGCAATTACGAGCAGTACTTC.